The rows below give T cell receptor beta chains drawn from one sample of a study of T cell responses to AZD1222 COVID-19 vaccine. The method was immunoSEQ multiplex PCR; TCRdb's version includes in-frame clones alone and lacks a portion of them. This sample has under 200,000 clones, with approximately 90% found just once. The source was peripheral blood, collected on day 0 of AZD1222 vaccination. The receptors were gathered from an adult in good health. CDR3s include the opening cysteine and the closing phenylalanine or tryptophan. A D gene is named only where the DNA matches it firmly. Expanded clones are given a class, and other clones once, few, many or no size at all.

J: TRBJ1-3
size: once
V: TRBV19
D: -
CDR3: CATLSGNTIYF
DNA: TGTGCCACCCTCTCTGGAAACACCATATATTTT

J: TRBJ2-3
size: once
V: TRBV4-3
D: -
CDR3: CASSQQGTVGTDTQYF
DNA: TGCGCCAGCAGCCAACAGGGTACGGTGGGCACAGATACGCAGTATTTT

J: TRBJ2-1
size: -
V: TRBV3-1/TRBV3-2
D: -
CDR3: CASSPGGGGLGSYNEQFF
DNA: TGTGCCAGCAGCCCAGGAGGAGGCGGGCTAGGCTCCTACAATGAGCAGTTCTTC

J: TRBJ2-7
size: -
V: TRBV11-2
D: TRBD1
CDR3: CASSPRTGEADYEQYF
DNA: TGTGCCAGCAGCCCTAGGACAGGGGAGGCGGACTACGAGCAGTACTTC

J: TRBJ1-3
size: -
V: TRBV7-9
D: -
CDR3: CASSLEIGRNTIYF
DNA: TGTGCCAGCAGCTTAGAAATAGGAAGGAACACCATATATTTT

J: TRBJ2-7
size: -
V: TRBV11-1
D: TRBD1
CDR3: CASSEGTEYEQYF
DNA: TGTGCCAGCAGCGAAGGGACAGAGTACGAGCAGTACTTC

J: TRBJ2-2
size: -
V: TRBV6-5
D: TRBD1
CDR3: CASSGTGGYTGELFF
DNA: TGTGCCAGCAGCGGGACAGGGGGCTACACCGGGGAGCTGTTTTTT

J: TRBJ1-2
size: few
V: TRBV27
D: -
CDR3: CASSLLQSFPYGYTF
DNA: TGTGCCAGCAGTTTATTACAGTCTTTCCCCTATGGCTACACCTTC

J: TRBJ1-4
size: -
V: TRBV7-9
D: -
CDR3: CASSLIEGTEKLFF
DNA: TGTGCCAGCAGCTTAATTGAGGGGACTGAAAAACTGTTTTTT

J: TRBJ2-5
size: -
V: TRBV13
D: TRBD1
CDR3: CASRGQALETQYF
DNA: TGTGCCAGCAGGGGACAGGCGCTCGAGACCCAGTACTTC

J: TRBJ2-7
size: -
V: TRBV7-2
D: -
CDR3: CASSLGLGEQYF
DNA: TGTGCCAGCAGCTTAGGTTTAGGGGAGCAGTACTTC

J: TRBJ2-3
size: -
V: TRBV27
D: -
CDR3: CASSRAGITDTQYF
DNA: TGTGCCAGCAGCCGGGCAGGGATCACAGATACGCAGTATTTT

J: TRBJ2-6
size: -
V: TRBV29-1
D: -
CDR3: CSVSRGTGANVLTF
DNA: TGCAGCGTCTCCAGGGGAACTGGGGCCAACGTCCTGACTTTC

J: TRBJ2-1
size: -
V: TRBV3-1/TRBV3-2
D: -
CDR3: CASSWGTSEQFF
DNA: TGTGCCAGCAGCTGGGGAACTAGTGAGCAGTTCTTC

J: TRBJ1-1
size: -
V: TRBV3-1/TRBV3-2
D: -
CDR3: CASSQWGRGHTEAFF
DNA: TGTGCCAGCAGTCAGTGGGGGCGGGGGCACACTGAAGCTTTCTTT

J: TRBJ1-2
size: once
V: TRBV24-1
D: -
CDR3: CATSDSGGKYPNYGYTF
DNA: TGTGCCACCAGTGATTCCGGGGGGAAATATCCTAACTATGGCTACACCTTC

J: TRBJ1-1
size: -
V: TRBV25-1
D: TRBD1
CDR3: CASSELLGTVHTEAFF
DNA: TGTGCCAGCAGTGAATTACTTGGGACAGTGCACACTGAAGCTTTCTTT

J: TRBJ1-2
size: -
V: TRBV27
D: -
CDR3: CASRYLGGNYGYTF
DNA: TGTGCCAGCCGCTACCTCGGCGGGAACTATGGCTACACCTTC

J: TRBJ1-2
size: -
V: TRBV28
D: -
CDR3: CASGLNSPGLGGYTF
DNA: TGTGCCAGCGGCCTCAACAGTCCCGGTCTTGGGGGCTACACCTTC

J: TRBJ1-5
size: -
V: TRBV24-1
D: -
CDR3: CATSMAGEGQPQHF
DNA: TGTGCCACCAGTATGGCAGGGGAAGGGCAGCCCCAGCATTTT

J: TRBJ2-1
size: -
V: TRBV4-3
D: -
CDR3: CASSQDSLEGRNEQFF
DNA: TGCGCCAGCAGCCAAGACTCTCTAGAGGGAAGGAATGAGCAGTTCTTC

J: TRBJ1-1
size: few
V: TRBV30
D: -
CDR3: CAWSDGGRTEAFF
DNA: TGTGCCTGGAGTGATGGGGGGCGGACTGAAGCTTTCTTT

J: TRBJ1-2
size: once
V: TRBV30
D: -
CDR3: CAWSEAGLAPYGYTF
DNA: TGTGCCTGGAGTGAAGCGGGCCTCGCCCCCTATGGCTACACCTTC

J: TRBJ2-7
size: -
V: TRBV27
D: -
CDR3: CASSLGQATYEQYF
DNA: TGTGCCAGCAGTTTAGGGCAGGCAACGTACGAGCAGTACTTC

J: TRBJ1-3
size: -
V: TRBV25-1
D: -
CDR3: CASSDRGRRNTIYF
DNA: TGTGCCAGCAGTGACCGGGGGCGGAGAAACACCATATATTTT

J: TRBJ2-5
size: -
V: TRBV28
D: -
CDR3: CASSLGLQETQYF
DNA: TGTGCCAGCAGCTTGGGCCTCCAAGAGACCCAGTACTTC

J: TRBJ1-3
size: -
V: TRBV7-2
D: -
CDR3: CASSLGPSLSGNTIYF
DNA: TGTGCCAGCAGCTTGGGACCGTCCCTCTCTGGAAACACCATATATTTT

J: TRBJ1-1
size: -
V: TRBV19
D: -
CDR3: CASSIGNTEAFF
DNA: TGTGCCAGTAGTATAGGTAACACTGAAGCTTTCTTT

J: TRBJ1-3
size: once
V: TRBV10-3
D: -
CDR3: CAIRVQDSGNTIYF
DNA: TGTGCCATCAGGGTACAGGACTCTGGAAACACCATATATTTT

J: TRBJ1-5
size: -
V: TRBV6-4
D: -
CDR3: CASREEGLGNQPQHF
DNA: TGTGCCAGCCGTGAGGAGGGATTGGGCAATCAGCCCCAGCATTTT

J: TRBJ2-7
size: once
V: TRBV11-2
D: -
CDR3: CASSLDLSGYYEQYF
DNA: TGTGCCAGCAGCTTAGATCTAAGCGGATACTACGAGCAGTACTTC

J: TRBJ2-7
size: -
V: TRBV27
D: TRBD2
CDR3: CASSEFSGGASRPSYEQYF
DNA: TGTGCCAGCAGTGAGTTTAGCGGGGGGGCCAGTAGACCCTCCTACGAGCAGTACTTC

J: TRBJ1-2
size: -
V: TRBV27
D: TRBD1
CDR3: CASSSGQRNYGYTF
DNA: TGTGCCAGCAGTTCGGGACAGCGAAACTATGGCTACACCTTC

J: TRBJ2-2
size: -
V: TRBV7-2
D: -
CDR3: CASSRSSGWGRTGELFF
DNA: TGTGCCAGCAGCCGCTCTAGCGGTTGGGGGCGGACCGGGGAGCTGTTTTTT

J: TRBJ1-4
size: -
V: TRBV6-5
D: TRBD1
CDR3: CASRLQGALGKLFF
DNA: TGTGCCAGCAGATTACAGGGGGCTTTAGGAAAACTGTTTTTT

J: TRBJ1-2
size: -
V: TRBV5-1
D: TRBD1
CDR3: CASSFGDRNGYTF
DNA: TGCGCCAGCAGCTTTGGGGACAGGAATGGCTACACCTTC

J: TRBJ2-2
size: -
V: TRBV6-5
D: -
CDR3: CASSYSDGTEELFF
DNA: TGTGCCAGCAGTTACTCTGACGGAACTGAGGAGCTGTTTTTT

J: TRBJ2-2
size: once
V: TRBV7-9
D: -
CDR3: CASLGGPGELFF
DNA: TGTGCCAGCTTAGGAGGGCCCGGGGAGCTGTTTTTT

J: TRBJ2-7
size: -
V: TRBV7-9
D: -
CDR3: CASIKSGPTGEQYF
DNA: TGTGCCAGTATAAAGAGTGGACCGACGGGCGAGCAGTACTTC

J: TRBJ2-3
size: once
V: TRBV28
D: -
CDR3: CASSSMRADTQYF
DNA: TGTGCCAGCAGTTCGATGAGAGCAGATACGCAGTATTTT

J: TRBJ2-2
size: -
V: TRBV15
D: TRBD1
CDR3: CATSGPGQGVTGELFF
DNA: TGTGCCACCAGCGGCCCGGGACAGGGAGTCACCGGGGAGCTGTTTTTT

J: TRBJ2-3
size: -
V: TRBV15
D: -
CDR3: CATRVRGSTDTQYF
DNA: TGTGCCACCCGGGTTCGGGGGAGCACAGATACGCAGTATTTT

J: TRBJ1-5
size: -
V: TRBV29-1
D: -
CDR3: CSVADGFGQPQHF
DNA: TGCAGCGTTGCCGACGGATTCGGCCAGCCCCAGCATTTT

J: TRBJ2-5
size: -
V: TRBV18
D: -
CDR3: CASSPPINVETQYF
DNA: TGTGCCAGCTCACCACCTATTAATGTCGAGACCCAGTACTTC

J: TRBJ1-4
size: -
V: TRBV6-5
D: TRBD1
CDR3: CASRGGTGGKLFF
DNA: TGTGCCAGCAGAGGCGGGACAGGGGGAAAACTGTTTTTT

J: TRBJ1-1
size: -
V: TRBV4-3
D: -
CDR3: CASSQDAGLTNTEAFF
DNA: TGCGCCAGCAGCCAAGATGCGGGGCTCACGAACACTGAAGCTTTCTTT

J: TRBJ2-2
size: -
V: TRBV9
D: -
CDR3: CASSAITGELFF
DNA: TGTGCCAGCAGCGCGATCACCGGGGAGCTGTTTTTT

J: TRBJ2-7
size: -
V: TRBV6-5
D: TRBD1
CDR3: CASSRDRAWEQYF
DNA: TGTGCCAGCAGCCGGGACAGGGCTTGGGAGCAGTACTTC

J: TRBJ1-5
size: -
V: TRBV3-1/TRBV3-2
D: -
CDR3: CASSQRGQVNQPQHF
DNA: TGTGCCAGCAGCCAAAGGGGCCAGGTCAATCAGCCCCAGCATTTT

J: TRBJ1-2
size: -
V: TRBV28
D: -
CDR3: CASSDSEVLTYGYTF
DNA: TGTGCCAGCAGTGACAGTGAGGTCCTCACCTATGGCTACACCTTC

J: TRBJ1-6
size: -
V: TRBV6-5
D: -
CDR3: CASRSGYNSPLHF
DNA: TGTGCCAGCAGGAGCGGGTATAATTCACCCCTCCACTTT

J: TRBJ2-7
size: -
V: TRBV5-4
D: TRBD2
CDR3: CASSPRLAVNEQYF
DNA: TGTGCCAGCAGCCCCAGACTAGCGGTAAACGAGCAGTACTTC

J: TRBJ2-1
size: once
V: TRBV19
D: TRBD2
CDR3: CASSGAGTSGSYEQFF
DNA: TGTGCCAGTAGCGGAGCTGGGACTAGCGGGAGCTATGAGCAGTTCTTC

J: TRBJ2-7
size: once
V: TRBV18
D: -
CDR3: CASSPWGYEQYF
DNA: TGTGCCAGCTCACCATGGGGTTACGAGCAGTACTTC

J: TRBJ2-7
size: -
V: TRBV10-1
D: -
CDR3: CASSESPLGTDHYEQYF
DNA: TGCGCCAGCAGTGAGTCTCCCCTCGGGACTGATCACTACGAGCAGTACTTC